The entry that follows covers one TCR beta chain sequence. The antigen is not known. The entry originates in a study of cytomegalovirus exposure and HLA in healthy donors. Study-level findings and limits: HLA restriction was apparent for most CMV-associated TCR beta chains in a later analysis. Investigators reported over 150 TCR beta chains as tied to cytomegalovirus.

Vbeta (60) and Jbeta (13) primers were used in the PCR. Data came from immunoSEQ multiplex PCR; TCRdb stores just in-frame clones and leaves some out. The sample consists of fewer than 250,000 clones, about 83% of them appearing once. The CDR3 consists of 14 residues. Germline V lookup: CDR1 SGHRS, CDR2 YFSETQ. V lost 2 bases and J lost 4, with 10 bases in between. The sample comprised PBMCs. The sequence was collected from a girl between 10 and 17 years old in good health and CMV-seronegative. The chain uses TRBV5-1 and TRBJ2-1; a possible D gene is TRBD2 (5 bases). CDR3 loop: CASSFRTPYNEQFF. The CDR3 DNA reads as TGCGCCAGCAGCTTTCGGACTCCGTACAATGAGCAGTTCTTC.